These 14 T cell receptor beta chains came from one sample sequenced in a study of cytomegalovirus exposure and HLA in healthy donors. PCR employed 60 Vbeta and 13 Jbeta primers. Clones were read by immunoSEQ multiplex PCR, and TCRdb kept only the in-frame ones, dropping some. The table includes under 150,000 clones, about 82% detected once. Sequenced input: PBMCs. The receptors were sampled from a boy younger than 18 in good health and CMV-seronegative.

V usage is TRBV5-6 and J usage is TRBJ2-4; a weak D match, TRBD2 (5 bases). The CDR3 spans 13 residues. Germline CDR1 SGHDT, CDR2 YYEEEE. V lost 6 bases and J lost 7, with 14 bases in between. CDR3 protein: CASTRGLRNIQYF. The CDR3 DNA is TGTGCCAGCACCCGAGGACTTAGGAACATTCAGTACTTC.

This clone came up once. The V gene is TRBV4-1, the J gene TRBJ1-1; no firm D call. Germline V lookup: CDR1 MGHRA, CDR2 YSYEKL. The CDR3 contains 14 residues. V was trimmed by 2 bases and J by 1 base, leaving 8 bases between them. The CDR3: CASSQPTENTEAFF. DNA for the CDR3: TGCGCCAGCAGCCAACCAACTGAGAACACTGAAGCTTTCTTT.

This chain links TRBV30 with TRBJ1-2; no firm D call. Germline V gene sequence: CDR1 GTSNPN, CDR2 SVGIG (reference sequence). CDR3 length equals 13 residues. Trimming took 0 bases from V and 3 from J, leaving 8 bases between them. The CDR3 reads CAWSVLLDYGYTF. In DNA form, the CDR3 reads TGTGCCTGGAGTGTACTTCTGGACTATGGCTACACCTTC. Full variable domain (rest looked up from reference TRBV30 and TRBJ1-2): SQTIHQWPATLVQPVGSPLSLECTVEGTSNPNLYWYRQAAGRGLQLLFYSVGIGQISSEVPQNLSASRPQDRQFILSSKKLLLSDSGFYLCAWSVLLDYGYTFGSGTRLTVV.

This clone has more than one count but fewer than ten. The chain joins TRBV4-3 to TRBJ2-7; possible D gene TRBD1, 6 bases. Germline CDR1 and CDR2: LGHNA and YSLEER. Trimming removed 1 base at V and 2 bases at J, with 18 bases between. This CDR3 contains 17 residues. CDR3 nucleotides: TGCGCCAGCAGCCAAGGCCTCAGGGGCGCCGTGGCCTACGAGCAGTACTTC. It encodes CASSQGLRGAVAYEQYF.

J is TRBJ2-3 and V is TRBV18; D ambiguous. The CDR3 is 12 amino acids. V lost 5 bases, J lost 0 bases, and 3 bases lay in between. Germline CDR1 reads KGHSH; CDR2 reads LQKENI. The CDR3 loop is CASSTSTDTQYF. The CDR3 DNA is TGTGCCAGCTCAACTAGCACAGATACGCAGTATTTT.

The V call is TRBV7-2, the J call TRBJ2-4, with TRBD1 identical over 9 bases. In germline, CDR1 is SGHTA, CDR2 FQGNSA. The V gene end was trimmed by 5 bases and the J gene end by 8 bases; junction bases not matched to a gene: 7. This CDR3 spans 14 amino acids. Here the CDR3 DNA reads TGTGCCAGCAGCCCCGGGACAGGGCGGGACATTCAGTACTTC. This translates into CASSPGTGRDIQYF.

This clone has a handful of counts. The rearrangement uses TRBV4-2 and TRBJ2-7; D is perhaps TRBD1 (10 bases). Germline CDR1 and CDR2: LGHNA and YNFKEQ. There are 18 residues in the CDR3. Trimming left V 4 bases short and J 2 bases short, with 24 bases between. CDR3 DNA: TGTGCCAGCAGCCTCAACGCGGGGGGGACAGGGGCCACCTACGAGCAGTACTTC. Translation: CASSLNAGGTGATYEQYF.

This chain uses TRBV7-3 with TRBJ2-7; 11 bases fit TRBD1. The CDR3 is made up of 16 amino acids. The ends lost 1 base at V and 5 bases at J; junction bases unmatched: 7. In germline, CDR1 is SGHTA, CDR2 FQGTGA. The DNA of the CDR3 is TGTGCCAGCAGCTTAAGCAGGACAGGGGGCATGGACGAGCAGTACTTC. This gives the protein CASSLSRTGGMDEQYF.

CDR3 DNA: TGTGCCAGCAGTTTTAGTGGGGGACAGTTCTCCTACGAGCAGTACTTC. It yields the protein CASSFSGGQFSYEQYF. The chain couples TRBV11-3 to TRBJ2-7; the match to TRBD1 covers 7 bases. CDR1 SGHNT and CDR2 YENEEA come from the germline V gene. V lost 6 bases and J lost 0; bases outside the gene matches: 11. The CDR3 has 16 residues.

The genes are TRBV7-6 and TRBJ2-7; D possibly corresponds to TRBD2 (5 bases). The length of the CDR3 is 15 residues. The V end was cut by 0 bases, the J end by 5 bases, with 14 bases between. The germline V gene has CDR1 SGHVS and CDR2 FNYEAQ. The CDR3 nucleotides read TGTGCCAGCAGCTTAGCGGGGAGCGGTCCCCACGAGCAGTACTTC. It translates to CASSLAGSGPHEQYF.

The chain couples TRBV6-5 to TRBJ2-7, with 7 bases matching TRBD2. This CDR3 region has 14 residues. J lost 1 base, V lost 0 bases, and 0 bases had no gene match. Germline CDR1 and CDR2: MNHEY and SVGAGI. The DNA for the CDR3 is TGTGCCAGCAGTTACTCGCGGGGGTCCTACGAGCAGTACTTC. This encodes CASSYSRGSYEQYF.

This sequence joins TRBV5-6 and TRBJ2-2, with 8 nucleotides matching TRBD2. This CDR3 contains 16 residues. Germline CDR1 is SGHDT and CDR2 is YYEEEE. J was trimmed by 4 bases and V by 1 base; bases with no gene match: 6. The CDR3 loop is CASSLTGGDGTGELFF. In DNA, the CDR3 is TGTGCCAGCAGCTTGACCGGGGGGGACGGCACCGGGGAGCTGTTTTTT.

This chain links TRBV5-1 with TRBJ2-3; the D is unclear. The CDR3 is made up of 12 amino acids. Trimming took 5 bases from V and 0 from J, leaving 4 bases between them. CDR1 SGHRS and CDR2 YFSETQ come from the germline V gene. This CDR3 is CASRSSTDTQYF. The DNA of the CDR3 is TGCGCCAGCAGGTCTAGCACAGATACGCAGTATTTT.

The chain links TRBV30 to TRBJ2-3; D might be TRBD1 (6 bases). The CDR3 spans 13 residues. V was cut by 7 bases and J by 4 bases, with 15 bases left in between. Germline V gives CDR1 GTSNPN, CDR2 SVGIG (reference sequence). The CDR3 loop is CASSRGEPDTQYF. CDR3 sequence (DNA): TGTGCCTCATCCAGGGGCGAACCAGATACGCAGTATTTT.